Below are 21 T cell receptor beta chains sequenced from a single sample in a study of T cells in localized non-small cell lung cancer (dated by TCRdb to between 2020 and 2021). The library was prepared using the immunoSEQ multiplex PCR assay. In its TCRdb copy, this immuneACCESS table keeps in-frame sequences only and misses some clones. Where compared with another copy, unresolved V genes explain less than half of these, and the others have no known cause. Across this sample there are 30,000 to 35,000 clones, with 93% seen only once. The ten largest account for under 8% of the sample. Sequences were derived from peripheral blood, sampled before any cancer treatment. The receptors here all came from a female donor over 55 with stage I lung adenocarcinoma.

The chain links TRBV6-1 to TRBJ2-7; possible D gene TRBD1, 5 bases. The germline V gene has CDR1 MNHNS and CDR2 SASEGT. CDR3 length equals 15 residues. Trimming left V 6 bases short and J 0 bases short, with 15 bases between. CDR3 sequence: CASSTGPTGSYEQYF. CDR3 sequence (DNA): TGTGCCAGCAGCACCGGACCCACAGGCTCCTACGAGCAGTACTTC.

The chain combines TRBV21-1 with TRBJ1-2. TRBV21-1 is listed as a pseudogene. The CDR3 has 15 amino acids. CDR3 residues: CASSKGRTPAYGYTF. DNA for the CDR3: TGTGCCAGCAGCAAAGGGCGTACGCCAGCCTATGGCTACACCTTC.

The chain joins TRBV10-3 to TRBJ1-1; a weak D match, TRBD1 (6 bases). The CDR3 contains 16 residues. Germline lookup yields CDR1 ENHRY and CDR2 SYGVKD. Trimming took off 2 bases at V and 6 bases at J, with 19 bases between the two ends. The CDR3 coding sequence is TGTGCCATCAGTGAGCGAGGGGGGGGTAATCGCGCTGAAGCTTTCTTT. It specifies CAISERGGGNRAEAFF.

The V and J genes are TRBV9 and TRBJ2-7, with D tentatively TRBD1 (5 bases). The CDR3 sequence is 15 residues long. Germline V gives CDR1 SGDLS, CDR2 YYNGEE. Trimming removed 4 bases at V and 0 bases at J, with 14 bases between. This CDR3 is CASSPRQRSSYEQYF. DNA for the CDR3: TGTGCCAGCAGCCCTCGACAGAGGAGCTCCTACGAGCAGTACTTC.

V and J are TRBV19 and TRBJ2-3, with TRBD1 as a possible D gene (6 bases). Deletions cut 0 bases from V and 7 bases from J, with 11 bases between. The V gene's germline CDR1 is LNHDA and CDR2 SQIVND (reference sequence). The CDR3 loop spans 14 amino acids. The CDR3 sequence: CASSIDTGRYTQYF. For the CDR3, the DNA is TGTGCCAGTAGTATAGATACAGGGCGCTATACGCAGTATTTT.

The chain uses TRBV7-9 and TRBJ1-4; no firm D call. The V gene's germline CDR1 is SEHNR and CDR2 FQNEAQ (reference sequence). Trimming cost V 3 bases and J 5 bases, with 10 bases left between them. This CDR3 comprises 14 residues. CDR3 sequence (DNA): TGTGCCAGCAGCTTCCGTTCAGACAATGAAAAACTGTTTTTT. Its protein product is CASSFRSDNEKLFF.

This clone is a singleton in its sample. The chain joins TRBV27 to TRBJ2-5, with 8 bases aligning to TRBD2. The junction had 9 bases not matched to a gene; V was cut back by 4 bases and J by 11 bases. The germline CDR1 and CDR2 sequences are MNHEY and SMNVEV (reference sequence). The CDR3 has 13 residues. The CDR3 here is CASSSSGGGEQYF. As DNA, the CDR3 is TGTGCCAGCAGTTCCAGCGGGGGAGGAGAGCAGTACTTC.

The chain employs TRBV7-2 and TRBJ2-7; TRBD1 agrees at 10 bases. The CDR3 is 15 residues long. Germline V gene sequence: CDR1 SGHTA, CDR2 FQGNSA. V dropped 3 bases and J dropped 6; count of bases not matched to a gene: 8. The CDR3 loop is CASSFSYGQGGEQYV. The CDR3 nucleotides read TGTGCCAGCAGCTTTAGCTACGGACAGGGGGGCGAGCAGTACGTC.

The V gene is TRBV7-9, the J gene TRBJ2-3, with 11 bases lining up with TRBD2. The CDR3 totals 16 residues. Germline assignment: CDR1 SEHNR and CDR2 FQNEAQ (reference sequence). With V trimmed by 2 bases and J by 4 bases, 5 bases remained unmatched. CDR3 sequence reads: CASSLIAGGGADTQYF. The CDR3 nucleotides are TGTGCCAGCAGCTTAATAGCGGGAGGGGGTGCAGATACGCAGTATTTT.

This chain connects TRBV5-4 to TRBJ2-7; 10 bases align to TRBD1. The germline V gene has CDR1 SGHNT and CDR2 YYREEE (reference sequence). There are 13 residues in the CDR3. J gave up 4 bases and V 4 bases, and 2 bases lay outside the gene matches. The CDR3 DNA is TGTGCCAGCAGCAGGGGACAGGGGTACGAGCAGTACGTC. Residues: CASSRGQGYEQYV.

The rearrangement uses TRBV4-2 and TRBJ2-3; no definite D call. CDR3 length: 15 amino acids. V was trimmed by 0 bases and J by 1 base, leaving 8 bases between them. CDR1 LGHNA and CDR2 YNFKEQ come from the germline V gene. CDR3 in DNA: TGTGCCAGCAGCCAAGAAGCCTGGGGCACAGATACGCAGTATTTT. It encodes CASSQEAWGTDTQYF.

This chain joins TRBV5-6 and TRBJ1-1; D unclear. V was cut by 0 bases and J by 1 base, with 7 bases left in between. The CDR3 is 14 residues long. CDR1 SGHDT and CDR2 YYEEEE come from the germline V gene. Here the CDR3 reads CASSLGVTNTEAFF. CDR3 bases: TGTGCCAGCAGCTTGGGGGTCACGAACACTGAAGCTTTCTTT.

The chain carries TRBV6-1 and TRBJ2-7, with D maybe TRBD2 (6 bases). The CDR3 consists of 14 residues. Germline-derived CDR1 and CDR2 are MNHNS and SASEGT. The ends were cut back, 8 bases at V and 5 bases at J, with 19 bases in the middle. CDR3: CASSPGEEVHEQYV. The CDR3 DNA reads as TGTGCCAGCTCTCCCGGGGAGGAGGTTCACGAGCAGTACGTC.

The rearrangement joins TRBV6-1 to TRBJ1-1; tentatively, D is TRBD1 (6 bases). This CDR3 region has 13 residues. Germline lookup yields CDR1 MNHNS and CDR2 SASEGT. The V end lost 7 bases, the J end lost 11 bases, and 20 bases lay between the germline ends. In nucleotides, the CDR3 is TGTGCCAGCACCCTATCGGGCAGGGGAGGGGCTTTCTTT. Protein sequence: CASTLSGRGGAFF.

The chain joins TRBV5-1 to TRBJ1-3; no reliable D call. The ends were cut back, 4 bases at V and 0 bases at J, with 17 bases in the middle. The CDR3 totals 17 residues. Germline CDR1 and CDR2: SGHRS and YFSETQ. CDR3 loop: CASSETPVDSSGNTIYF. CDR3 coding DNA: TGCGCCAGCAGCGAGACCCCGGTGGATAGCTCTGGAAACACCATATATTTT.

The chain couples TRBV11-2 to TRBJ2-7; perhaps TRBD2 as D (5 bases). Germline V gene sequence: CDR1 SGHAT, CDR2 FQNNGV. Deletions cut 5 bases from V and 7 bases from J, with 9 bases between. CDR3 size: 11 residues. CDR3 amino acids: CASSQRTEQYV. The CDR3 DNA follows: TGTGCCAGCAGCCAGAGGACTGAGCAGTACGTC.

The chain is built from TRBV10-3 and TRBJ2-6; TRBD2 might be the D (7 bases). Trimming took off 0 bases at V and 3 bases at J, with 12 bases between the two ends. Germline V gene lookup returns CDR1 ENHRY and CDR2 SYGVKD. This CDR3 has 17 amino acids. CDR3: CAISESTGGGGANVLTF. The CDR3 bases are TGTGCCATCAGTGAGTCGACGGGGGGCGGTGGGGCCAACGTCCTGACTTTC.

The rearrangement uses TRBV19 and TRBJ2-7; 7 nucleotides align to TRBD1. V lost 7 bases and J lost 3; bases outside the gene matches: 9. The CDR3 consists of 14 residues. Germline CDR1 reads LNHDA; CDR2 reads SQIVND (reference sequence). The CDR3 reads CASKDRVYSYEQYF. CDR3 coding DNA: TGTGCCAGTAAAGACAGGGTATACAGCTACGAGCAGTACTTC.

V usage is TRBV9 and J usage is TRBJ2-3; TRBD1 matches 8 bases. The length of the CDR3 is 15 residues. V dropped 0 bases and J dropped 4; count of bases not matched to a gene: 4. The germline V gene encodes CDR1 SGDLS and CDR2 YYNGEE. Here the CDR3 DNA reads TGTGCCAGCAGCGTAGGGACAGGGTCGGCAGATACGCAGTATTTT. This translates into CASSVGTGSADTQYF.

This clone was recorded only once. The chain joins TRBV4-3 to TRBJ2-5, with unresolved D. Germline V CDR1 and CDR2: LGHNA, YSLEER. V gave up 2 bases and J gave up 1 base, with 8 bases separating them. CDR3 length equals 14 residues. This CDR3 is CASSQTYPQETQYF. The DNA for the CDR3 is TGCGCCAGCAGCCAAACCTACCCCCAAGAGACCCAGTACTTC.

This rearrangement joins TRBV2 to TRBJ2-2; 7 nucleotides line up with TRBD1. Looked up from germline, CDR1 is SNHLY and CDR2 is FYNNEI. The CDR3 loop spans 17 amino acids. The trim removed 1 base at V and 0 bases at J, leaving 5 bases unmatched. The CDR3 bases are TGTGCCAGCAGTGAAGTCCACAGGGGCACGAACACCGGGGAGCTGTTTTTT. Translating it yields CASSEVHRGTNTGELFF.